This T cell receptor (beta chain) comes out of a study of radiotherapy plus CTLA-4 blockade in lung cancer. J gave up 4 bases and V 7 bases, and 6 bases lay outside the gene matches. The germline V gene encodes CDR1 LNHDA and CDR2 SQIVND (reference sequence). This CDR3 has 14 amino acids. The table came from immunoSEQ multiplex PCR; TCRdb's copy has only in-frame clones and leaves some out. The table shows 100,000 or so clones, with around 83% occurring only once. Material: peripheral blood, obtained from a patient treated with radiotherapy plus ipilimumab. The origin of this receptor is a human donor with non-small cell lung cancer that progressed on radiotherapy plus ipilimumab. The rearrangement links TRBV19 to TRBJ1-2; 10 bases are shared with TRBD1. The CDR3 spells CASTGDRGFYGYTF. The CDR3 region has the DNA TGTGCCAGTACTGGGGACAGGGGATTCTATGGCTACACCTTC.